This T cell receptor beta chain comes out of a study of PD-1 blockade in classical Hodgkin lymphoma. Regarding the study as a whole: Underlying causes for the observed repertoire differences were not defined, possibly disease activity or prior therapy. By C4D1, diversity of CD4+ TCRs had risen significantly, whereas that of CD8+ TCRs had not. A reduction in baseline TCR diversity was reportedly seen in newly diagnosed patients relative to healthy donors.

From germline, CDR1 is SGDLS and CDR2 YYNGEE. Trimming removed 0 bases from V and 0 bases from J, with 13 bases in between. This CDR3 has 16 residues. Each and every patient relapsed after autologous stem cell transplantation, and patients got differing brentuximab vedotin exposure. Complete response, partial response or progressive disease were the best responses. In regard to this clone: What it recognizes is unknown.

Produced via immunoSEQ multiplex PCR; TCRdb's table is partial and in-frame only. This sample has 60,000 or so clones; more than 90% occur once, and the top ten carry 9.7%. Sequencing was performed on peripheral blood mononuclear cells (PBMCs), taken at baseline. The V call is TRBV9, the J call TRBJ2-7, with D perhaps matching TRBD1 (6 bases). This clonotype was sampled from a human donor with classical Hodgkin lymphoma. The CDR3, as DNA: TGTGCCAGCAGCGTAGCCTCGGACAGTTTCTCCTACGAGCAGTACTTC. This translates into CASSVASDSFSYEQYF.